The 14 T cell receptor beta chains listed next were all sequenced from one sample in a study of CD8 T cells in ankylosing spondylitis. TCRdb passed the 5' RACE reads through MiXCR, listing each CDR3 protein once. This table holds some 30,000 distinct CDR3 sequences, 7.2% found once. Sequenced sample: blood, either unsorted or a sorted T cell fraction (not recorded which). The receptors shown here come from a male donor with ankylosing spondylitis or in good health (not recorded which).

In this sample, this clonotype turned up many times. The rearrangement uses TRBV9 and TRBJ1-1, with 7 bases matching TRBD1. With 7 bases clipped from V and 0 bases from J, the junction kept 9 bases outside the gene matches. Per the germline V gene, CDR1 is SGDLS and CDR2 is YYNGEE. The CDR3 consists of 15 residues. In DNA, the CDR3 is TGTGCCAGCGCAAGAGGGCAGGGGGTGAACACTGAAGCTTTCTTT. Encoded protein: CASARGQGVNTEAFF.

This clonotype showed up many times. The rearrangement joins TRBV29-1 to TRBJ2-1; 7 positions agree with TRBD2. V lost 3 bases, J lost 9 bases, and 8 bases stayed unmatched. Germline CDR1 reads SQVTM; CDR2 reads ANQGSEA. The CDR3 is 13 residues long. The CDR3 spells CSVDAGVIGEQFF. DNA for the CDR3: TGCAGCGTTGATGCGGGAGTGATTGGTGAGCAGTTCTTC.

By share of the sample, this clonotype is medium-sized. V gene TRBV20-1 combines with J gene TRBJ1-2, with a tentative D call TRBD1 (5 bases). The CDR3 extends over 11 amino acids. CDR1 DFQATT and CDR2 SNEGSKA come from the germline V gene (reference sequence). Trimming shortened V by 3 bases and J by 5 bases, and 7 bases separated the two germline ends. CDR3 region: CSARGDYGYTF. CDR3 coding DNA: TGCAGTGCTAGGGGGGATTATGGCTACACCTTC.

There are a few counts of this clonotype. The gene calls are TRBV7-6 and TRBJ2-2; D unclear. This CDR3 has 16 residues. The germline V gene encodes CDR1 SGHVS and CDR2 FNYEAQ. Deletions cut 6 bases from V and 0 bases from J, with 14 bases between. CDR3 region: CASRLLGTSNTGELFF. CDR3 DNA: TGTGCCAGCAGACTCCTTGGCACCTCGAACACCGGGGAGCTGTTTTTT.

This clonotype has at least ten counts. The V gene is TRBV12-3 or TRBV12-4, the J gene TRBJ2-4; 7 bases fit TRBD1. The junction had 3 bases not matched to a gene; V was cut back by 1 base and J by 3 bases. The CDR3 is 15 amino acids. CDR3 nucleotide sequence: TGTGCCAGCAGTTTAGGACAGGGAGTCAAAAACATTCAGTACTTC. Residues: CASSLGQGVKNIQYF.

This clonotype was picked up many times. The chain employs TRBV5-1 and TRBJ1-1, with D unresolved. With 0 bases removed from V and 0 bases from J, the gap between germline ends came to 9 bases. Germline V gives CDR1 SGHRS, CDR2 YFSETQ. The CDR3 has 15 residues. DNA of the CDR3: TGCGCCAGCAGCTTGGATAGGACGTTGAACACTGAAGCTTTCTTT. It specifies CASSLDRTLNTEAFF.

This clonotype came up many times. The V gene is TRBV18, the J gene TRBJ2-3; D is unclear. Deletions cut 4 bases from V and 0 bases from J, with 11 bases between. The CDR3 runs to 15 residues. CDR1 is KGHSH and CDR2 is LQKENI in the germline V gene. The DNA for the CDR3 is TGTGCCAGCTCACGTGCCAGGTTCAGCACAGATACGCAGTATTTT. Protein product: CASSRARFSTDTQYF.

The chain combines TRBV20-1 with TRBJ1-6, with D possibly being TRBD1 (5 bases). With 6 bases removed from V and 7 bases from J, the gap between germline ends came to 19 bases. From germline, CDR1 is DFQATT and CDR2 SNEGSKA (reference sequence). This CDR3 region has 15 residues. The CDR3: CSAANRGGGNSPLHF. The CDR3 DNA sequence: TGCAGTGCCGCAAACCGGGGGGGTGGAAATTCACCCCTCCACTTT.

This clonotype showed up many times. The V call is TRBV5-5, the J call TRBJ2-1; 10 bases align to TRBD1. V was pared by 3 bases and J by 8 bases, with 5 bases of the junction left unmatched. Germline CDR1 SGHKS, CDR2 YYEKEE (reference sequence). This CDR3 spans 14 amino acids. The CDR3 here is CASSSGTGVDEQFF. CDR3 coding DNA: TGTGCCAGCAGCTCCGGGACAGGGGTCGATGAGCAGTTCTTC.

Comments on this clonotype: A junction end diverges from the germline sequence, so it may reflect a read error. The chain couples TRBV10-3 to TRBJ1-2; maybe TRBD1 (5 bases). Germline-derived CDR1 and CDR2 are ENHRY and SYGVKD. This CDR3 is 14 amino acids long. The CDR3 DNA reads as TGTGCCACCAGTGGGACCTACGGTGGCTATGGCTACACCTTC. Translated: CATSGTYGGYGYTF.

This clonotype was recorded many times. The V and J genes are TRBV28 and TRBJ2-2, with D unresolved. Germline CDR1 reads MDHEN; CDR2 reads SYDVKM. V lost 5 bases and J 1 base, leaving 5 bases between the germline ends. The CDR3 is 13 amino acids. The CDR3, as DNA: TGTGCCAGCAGTCCCCTGAACACCGGGGAGCTGTTTTTT. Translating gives CASSPLNTGELFF.

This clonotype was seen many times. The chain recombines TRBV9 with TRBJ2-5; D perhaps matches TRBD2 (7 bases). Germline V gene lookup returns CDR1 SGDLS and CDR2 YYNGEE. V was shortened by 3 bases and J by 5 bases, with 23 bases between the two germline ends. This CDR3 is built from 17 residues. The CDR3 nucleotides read TGTGCCAGCAGCGACACCGCGGGGGCTTTGTTTGGTGAGACCCAGTACTTC. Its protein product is CASSDTAGALFGETQYF.

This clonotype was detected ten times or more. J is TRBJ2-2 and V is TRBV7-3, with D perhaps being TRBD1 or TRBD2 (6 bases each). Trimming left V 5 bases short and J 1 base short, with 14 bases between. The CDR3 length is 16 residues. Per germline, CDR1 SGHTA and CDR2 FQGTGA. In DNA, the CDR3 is TGTGCCAGCAGCAAAAGGGGGGCCGGGAACACCGGGGAGCTGTTTTTT. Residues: CASSKRGAGNTGELFF.

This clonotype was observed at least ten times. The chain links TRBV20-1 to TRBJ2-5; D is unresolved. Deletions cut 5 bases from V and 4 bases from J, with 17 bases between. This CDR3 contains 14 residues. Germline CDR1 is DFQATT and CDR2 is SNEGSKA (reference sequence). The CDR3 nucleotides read TGCAGTGCTCGCCGGCCGCTTTCAGGAGAGACCCAGTACTTC. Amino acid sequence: CSARRPLSGETQYF.